Sequencing of this T cell receptor (beta chain) was carried out in a study of shared clonotypes between healthy human individuals. Clones were sequenced by immunoSEQ multiplex PCR, and TCRdb holds only the in-frame ones, with some missing. The sample comprises about 600,000 clones, 95% to 98% of which are singletons, and approximately 0.057% rests with the top ten. Trimming cost V 6 bases and J 3 bases, with 17 bases left between them. The CDR3 covers 15 residues. CDR1 and CDR2 from the germline V gene are LNHDA and SQIVND (reference sequence). In its sample, this clone was seen a few times. The donors were all Caucasian adults (living in Nashville, Tennessee).

The source is a woman aged 30 to 39 in good health. The chain links TRBV19 to TRBJ1-2; D uncertain. The sequencing input was naive CD4+ T cells sorted from blood. Subset defined: CD45RA+ positively selected. The CDR3 loop is CASRPGKDGDYGYTF. The CDR3 DNA sequence: TGTGCCAGTAGGCCGGGGAAGGACGGGGACTATGGCTACACCTTC.